In this sample, the clone carrying this T cell receptor beta chain turned up once. Its target is unknown. The record originates from a study of OX40 agonist ivuxolimab in advanced cancers. Data came from immunoSEQ multiplex PCR; TCRdb stores just in-frame clones and leaves some out. The sample carries approximately 10,000 clones, 85% to 90% recorded once. The V gene lost 0 bases and the J gene lost 3 bases, with 9 bases spanning the gap. Germline CDR1 MNHNY, CDR2 SVGAGI (reference sequence). The CDR3 is 15 residues long. General study findings and limits: CD8+ T cells averaged more expanded clones than CD4+. Circulating CD4+ and CD8+ T cells showed clonal expansion by week 6 at 0.1 to 3.0 mg/kg.

The gene calls are TRBV6-6 and TRBJ1-5; TRBD1 might be the D (5 bases). Sequencing used CD4+ or CD8+ T cells sorted from blood, obtained in a trial of the OX40 agonist ivuxolimab. The receptor's source is an adult with an advanced solid tumor such as melanoma, head and neck, liver or kidney cancer. This CDR3 is CASSYSTDFNQPQHF. The CDR3 nucleotides are TGTGCCAGCAGTTACTCGACAGATTTCAATCAGCCCCAGCATTTT.